This TCR beta chain was captured by sequencing in a study of regulatory dendritic cells for organ transplantation. Study-level results: The authors noted considerable between-person heterogeneity in alloreactive memory CD8+ cells.

Assay used: immunoSEQ multiplex PCR; TCRdb lists only in-frame clones, some missing. Of 35,000 to 45,000 clones in the sample, around nine tenths are singletons; the top ten hold approximately 0.11%. The trim removed 2 bases at V and 2 bases at J, leaving 4 bases unmatched. The CDR3 is 15 residues long. Germline-derived CDR1 and CDR2 are SGHVS and FNYEAQ. Regarding this clone: Antigen: not known.

The chain recombines TRBV7-6 with TRBJ2-7; TRBD1 agrees at 9 bases. Sequencing was done on a sample of naive CD8+ T cells from blood. Subset described: CD45RA+ naive T cells. This TCR came from a human donor in good health. The CDR3 DNA reads TGTGCCAGCAGCTTAACCGGGACAGGGCCCTACGAGCAGTACTTC. It specifies CASSLTGTGPYEQYF.